These 15 T cell receptor beta chains share one sample of origin, sequenced in a study of shared clonotypes between healthy human individuals. TCRdb keeps only in-frame clones here, not all; method: immunoSEQ multiplex PCR. The data contain hundreds of thousands of clones, over 65% of them singletons. Sequenced material: PBMCs. The source of these receptors is a woman between 40 and 55 years old in good health. Some clones in this sample may be carry-over from other donors' samples.

The rearrangement joins TRBV9 to TRBJ2-7; D remains ambiguous. The CDR3 contains 16 residues. CDR1 is SGDLS and CDR2 is YYNGEE in the germline V gene. Trimming removed 0 bases at V and 7 bases at J, with 20 bases between. The CDR3 coding sequence is TGTGCCAGCAGCGTAGTGGTCCGAACCTCTTGCGCGGAGCAGTACTTC. Translated, it gives CASSVVVRTSCAEQYF.

J is TRBJ1-1 and V is TRBV19; 7 nucleotides line up with TRBD1. Trimming cost V 2 bases and J 3 bases; bases outside gene matches: 18. This CDR3 comprises 19 residues. Germline CDR1 reads LNHDA; CDR2 reads SQIVND (reference sequence). The CDR3, as DNA: TGTGCCAGTAGTATAAATAGGGCAGGGGGTCGCCCACGGGACACTGAAGCTTTCTTT. This encodes CASSINRAGGRPRDTEAFF.

The chain employs TRBV28 and TRBJ2-1; 7 bases are a match to TRBD2. Losses at the gene ends were 5 bases for V and 13 bases for J; bases not matched to a gene: 8. In germline, CDR1 is MDHEN, CDR2 SYDVKM. The CDR3 is made up of 12 amino acids. The CDR3 region is CASSVQLAEQFF. CDR3 DNA: TGTGCCAGCAGTGTCCAGCTAGCGGAACAGTTCTTC.

The chain joins TRBV19 to TRBJ2-3; possibly TRBD2 for D (6 bases). Trimming took 5 bases from V and 2 from J, leaving 11 bases between them. Per germline, CDR1 LNHDA and CDR2 SQIVND (reference sequence). This CDR3 spans 14 amino acids. Here the CDR3 DNA reads TGTGCCAGTAGTGACGGGGACTTCACAGATACGCAGTATTTT. It codes for CASSDGDFTDTQYF.

The chain is built from TRBV7-9 and TRBJ1-1; no definite D call. V was shortened by 1 base and J by 0 bases, with 12 bases between the two germline ends. The CDR3 length is 16 residues. Germline V gives CDR1 SEHNR, CDR2 FQNEAQ (reference sequence). CDR3 in DNA: TGTGCCAGCAGCTTAGGTTGGGGTGGAGTGAACACTGAAGCTTTCTTT. This encodes CASSLGWGGVNTEAFF.

V gene TRBV7-2 combines with J gene TRBJ2-4, with 7 bases that match TRBD1. The CDR3 length is 14 residues. In germline, CDR1 is SGHTA, CDR2 FQGNSA. V was clipped by 5 bases and J by 3 bases; unmatched bases: 4. The CDR3, as DNA: TGTGCCAGCAGCACCTGGGACAGCAAAAACATTCAGTACTTC. It specifies CASSTWDSKNIQYF.

This rearrangement joins TRBV5-1 to TRBJ2-7; 8 positions agree with TRBD1. The CDR3 has 14 residues. Losses at the gene ends were 4 bases for V and 2 bases for J; bases not matched to a gene: 5. Per the germline V gene, CDR1 is SGHRS and CDR2 is YFSETQ. The CDR3 here is CASSKQGGTYEQYF. The CDR3, as DNA: TGCGCCAGCAGCAAACAGGGGGGCACCTACGAGCAGTACTTC.

This clone has just a few counts. This chain links TRBV18 with TRBJ2-1; 10 bases map to TRBD2. This CDR3 comprises 15 residues. Trimming took 8 bases from V and 1 from J; bases not matched to a gene: 5. The germline V gene encodes CDR1 KGHSH and CDR2 LQKENI. CDR3 loop: CASQDSGRSYNEQFF. In DNA, the CDR3 is TGTGCCAGCCAAGATAGCGGGAGGTCCTACAATGAGCAGTTCTTC.

This clone was seen just once. This chain connects TRBV9 to TRBJ2-1; D is perhaps TRBD2 (5 bases). Germline loops: CDR1 SGDLS, CDR2 YYNGEE. The CDR3 totals 17 residues. The ends were cut back, 0 bases at V and 0 bases at J, with 13 bases in the middle. The CDR3 loop reads CASSVAPRGSSYNEQFF. CDR3 coding DNA: TGTGCCAGCAGCGTAGCCCCGCGAGGGAGCTCCTACAATGAGCAGTTCTTC.

Comments on this clone: A clone one base away is much larger, so this may be a read error. The chain uses TRBV6-1 and TRBJ2-7; D ambiguous. Germline lookup yields CDR1 MNHNS and CDR2 SASEGT. This CDR3 has 11 amino acids. V was clipped by 4 bases and J by 2 bases, with 3 bases between them. For the CDR3, the DNA is TGTGCCAGCAGTGGAACCTACGAGCAGTACTTC. It translates to CASSGTYEQYF.

The CDR3 sequence is CASSVGPDLDTQYF. CDR3 DNA sequence: TGTGCCAGCAGCGTAGGGCCTGACCTGGATACGCAGTATTTT. This chain connects TRBV9 to TRBJ2-3, with D unresolved. The CDR3 extends over 14 amino acids. The V and J ends lost 0 bases and 6 bases respectively, with 11 bases between them. Germline lookup yields CDR1 SGDLS and CDR2 YYNGEE.

The chain links TRBV6-4 to TRBJ2-1; 8 bases line up with TRBD1. Trimming at V came to 2 bases and at J to 9 bases, leaving 21 bases not matched to a gene. In germline, CDR1 is MRHNA, CDR2 SNTAGT. The CDR3 runs to 19 residues. The CDR3 bases are TGTGCCAGCAGTGACCGCAGGGGGACAGGTAGCTTTAACATCGCTGAGCAGTTCTTC. Translating gives CASSDRRGTGSFNIAEQFF.

This clone was picked up one time. This rearrangement joins TRBV5-1 to TRBJ2-7; possible D gene TRBD2, 5 bases. The V end was cut by 6 bases, the J end by 1 base, with 11 bases between. Germline-derived CDR1 and CDR2 are SGHRS and YFSETQ. The CDR3 contains 13 residues. CDR3 bases: TGCGCCAGCATGGAAACGGGGTCCTACGAGCAGTACTTC. It translates to CASMETGSYEQYF. Filled out from reference TRBV5-1 and TRBJ2-7, the complete variable domain reads KAGVTQTPRYLIKTRGQQVTLSCSPISGHRSVSWYQQTPGQGLQFLFEYFSETQRNKGNFPGRFSGRQFSNSRSEMNVSTLELGDSALYLCASMETGSYEQYFGPGTRLTVT.

The J gene is TRBJ1-6, the V gene TRBV2; D possibly corresponds to TRBD1 (5 bases). This CDR3 region has 14 residues. The germline V and J ends were trimmed by 3 bases and 9 bases, with 12 bases remaining between them. Germline lookup yields CDR1 SNHLY and CDR2 FYNNEI. The CDR3 reads CASSDRRGGSPLHF. In DNA, the CDR3 is TGTGCCAGCAGTGATAGGAGGGGAGGTTCACCCCTCCACTTT.

This clone has at least ten counts. J is TRBJ2-7 and V is TRBV28; a possible D gene is TRBD2 (7 bases). There are 14 residues in the CDR3. Trimming pared 8 bases from V and 0 bases from J, leaving 14 bases between. Germline-derived CDR1 and CDR2 are MDHEN and SYDVKM. The CDR3 spells CASGGATNSYEQYF. CDR3 sequence (DNA): TGTGCCAGCGGGGGGGCAACGAACTCCTACGAGCAGTACTTC.